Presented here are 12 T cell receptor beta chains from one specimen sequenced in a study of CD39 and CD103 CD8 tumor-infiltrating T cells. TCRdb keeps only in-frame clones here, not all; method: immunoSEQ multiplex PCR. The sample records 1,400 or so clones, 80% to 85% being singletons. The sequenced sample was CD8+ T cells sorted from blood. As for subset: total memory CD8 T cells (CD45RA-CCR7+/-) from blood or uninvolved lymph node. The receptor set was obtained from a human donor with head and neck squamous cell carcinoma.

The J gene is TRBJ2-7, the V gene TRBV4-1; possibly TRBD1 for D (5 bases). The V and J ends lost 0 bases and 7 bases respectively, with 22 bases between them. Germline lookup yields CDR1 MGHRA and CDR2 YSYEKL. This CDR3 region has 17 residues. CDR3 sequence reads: CASSQDFGVKGLGEQYF. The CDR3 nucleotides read TGCGCCAGCAGCCAAGATTTTGGGGTGAAGGGGCTGGGGGAGCAGTACTTC.

CDR3 DNA sequence: TGTGCCAGCAGTACAGGGGGATATTTCCATCAGCCCCAGCATTTT. Amino acids: CASSTGGYFHQPQHF. This chain uses TRBV27 with TRBJ1-5; 8 positions agree with TRBD1. The V segment lost 5 bases and the J segment 5 bases; nucleotides outside the gene matches: 8. This CDR3 contains 15 residues. The germline V gene has CDR1 MNHEY and CDR2 SMNVEV (reference sequence).

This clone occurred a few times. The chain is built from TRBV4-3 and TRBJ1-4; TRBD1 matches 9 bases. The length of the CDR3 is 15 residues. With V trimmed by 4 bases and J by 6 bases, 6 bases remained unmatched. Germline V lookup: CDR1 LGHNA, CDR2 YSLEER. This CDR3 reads CASSPNRGLYEKLFF. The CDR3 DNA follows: TGCGCCAGCAGCCCCAACAGGGGGCTTTATGAAAAACTGTTTTTT.

The CDR3 nucleotides are TGTGCCAGCAAGGAGGGACAGATCCAAGAGACCCAGTACTTC. Protein sequence: CASKEGQIQETQYF. This sequence joins TRBV28 and TRBJ2-5; tentatively, D is TRBD1 (7 bases). The CDR3 totals 14 residues. V lost 7 bases to trimming and J lost 1 base, with 13 bases between them. Germline V gene lookup returns CDR1 MDHEN and CDR2 SYDVKM.

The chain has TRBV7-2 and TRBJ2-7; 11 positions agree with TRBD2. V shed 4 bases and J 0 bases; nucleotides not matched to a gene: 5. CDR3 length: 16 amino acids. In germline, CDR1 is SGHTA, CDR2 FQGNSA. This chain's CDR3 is CASSSLTSGDSYEQYF. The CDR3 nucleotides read TGTGCCAGCAGCTCATTGACTAGCGGGGACTCCTACGAGCAGTACTTC.

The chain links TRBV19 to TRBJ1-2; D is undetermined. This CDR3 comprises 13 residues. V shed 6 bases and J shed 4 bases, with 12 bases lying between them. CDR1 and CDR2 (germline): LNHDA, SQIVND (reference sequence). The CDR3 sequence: CASSWVFRYGYTF. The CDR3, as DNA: TGTGCCAGTAGCTGGGTTTTTCGCTATGGCTACACCTTC.

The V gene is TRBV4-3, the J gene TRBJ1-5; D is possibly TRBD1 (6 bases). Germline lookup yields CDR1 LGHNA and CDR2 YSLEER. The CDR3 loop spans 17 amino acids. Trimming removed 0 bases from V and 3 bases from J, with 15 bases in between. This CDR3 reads CASSQDLFDRNNQPQHF. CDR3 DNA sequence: TGCGCCAGCAGCCAAGACCTATTTGACAGGAACAATCAGCCCCAGCATTTT.

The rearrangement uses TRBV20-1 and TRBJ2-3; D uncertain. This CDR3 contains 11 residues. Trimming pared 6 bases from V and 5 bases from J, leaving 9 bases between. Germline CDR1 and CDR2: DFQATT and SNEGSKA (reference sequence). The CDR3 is CSAREVDTQYF. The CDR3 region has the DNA TGCAGTGCCCGAGAGGTAGATACGCAGTATTTT.

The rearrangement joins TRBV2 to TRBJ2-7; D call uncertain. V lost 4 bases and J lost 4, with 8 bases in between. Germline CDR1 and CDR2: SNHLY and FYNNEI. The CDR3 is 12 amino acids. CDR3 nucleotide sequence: TGTGCCAGCAGTGTCGAAGTGTACGAGCAGTACTTC. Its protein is CASSVEVYEQYF.

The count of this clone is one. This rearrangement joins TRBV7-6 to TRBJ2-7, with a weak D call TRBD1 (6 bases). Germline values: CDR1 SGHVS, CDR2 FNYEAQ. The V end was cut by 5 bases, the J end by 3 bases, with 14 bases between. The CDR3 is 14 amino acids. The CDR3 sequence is CASSPTTGNYEQYF. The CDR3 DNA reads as TGTGCCAGCAGCCCGACGACAGGAAACTACGAGCAGTACTTC.

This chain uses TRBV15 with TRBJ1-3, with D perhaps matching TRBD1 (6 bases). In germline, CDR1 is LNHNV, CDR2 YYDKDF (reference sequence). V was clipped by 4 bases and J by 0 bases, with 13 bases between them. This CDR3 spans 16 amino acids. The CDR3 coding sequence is TGTGCCACCAGCAAGGACAGCCCCTACTCTGGAAACACCATATATTTT. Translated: CATSKDSPYSGNTIYF.

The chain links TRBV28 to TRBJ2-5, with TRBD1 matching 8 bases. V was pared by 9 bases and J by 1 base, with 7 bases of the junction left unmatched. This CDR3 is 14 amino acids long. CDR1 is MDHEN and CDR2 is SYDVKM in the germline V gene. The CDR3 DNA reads TGTGCCAGTAAGACAGGGGCCCTCCAAGAGACCCAGTACTTC. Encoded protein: CASKTGALQETQYF.